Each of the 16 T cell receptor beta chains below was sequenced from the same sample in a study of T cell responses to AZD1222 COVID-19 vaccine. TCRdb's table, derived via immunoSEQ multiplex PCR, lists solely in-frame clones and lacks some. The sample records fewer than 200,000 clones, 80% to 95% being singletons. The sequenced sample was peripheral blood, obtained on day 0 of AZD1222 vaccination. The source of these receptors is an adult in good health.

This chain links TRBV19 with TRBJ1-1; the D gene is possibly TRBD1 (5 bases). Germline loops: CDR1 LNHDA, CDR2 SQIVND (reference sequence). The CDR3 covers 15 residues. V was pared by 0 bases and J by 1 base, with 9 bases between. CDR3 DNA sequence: TGTGCCAGTAGTATAGATCGGGGCAGGAACACTGAAGCTTTCTTT. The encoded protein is CASSIDRGRNTEAFF.

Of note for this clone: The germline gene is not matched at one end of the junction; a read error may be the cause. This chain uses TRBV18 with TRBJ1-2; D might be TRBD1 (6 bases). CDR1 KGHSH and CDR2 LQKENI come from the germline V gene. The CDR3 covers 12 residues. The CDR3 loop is CASSPAGHHKNF. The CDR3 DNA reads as TGTGCCAGCTCACCAGCGGGACACCACAAGAACTTC.

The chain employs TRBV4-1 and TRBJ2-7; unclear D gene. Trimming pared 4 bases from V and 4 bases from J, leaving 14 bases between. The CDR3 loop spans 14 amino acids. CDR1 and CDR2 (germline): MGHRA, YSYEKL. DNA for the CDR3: TGCGCCAGCAGCCCAGTGACGGCTCAATACGAGCAGTACTTC. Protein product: CASSPVTAQYEQYF.

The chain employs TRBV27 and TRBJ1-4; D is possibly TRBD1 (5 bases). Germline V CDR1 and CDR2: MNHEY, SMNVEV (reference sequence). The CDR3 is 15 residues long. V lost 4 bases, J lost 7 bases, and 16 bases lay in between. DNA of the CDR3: TGTGCCAGCAGTTCCCCAGGGTTAAAGAGTGAAAAACTGTTTTTT. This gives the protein CASSSPGLKSEKLFF.

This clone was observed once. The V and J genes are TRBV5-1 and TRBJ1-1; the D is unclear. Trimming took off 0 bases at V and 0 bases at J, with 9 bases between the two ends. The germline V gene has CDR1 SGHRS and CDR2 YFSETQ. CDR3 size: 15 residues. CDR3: CASSLESVLNTEAFF. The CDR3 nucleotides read TGCGCCAGCAGCTTGGAGTCAGTTTTGAACACTGAAGCTTTCTTT.

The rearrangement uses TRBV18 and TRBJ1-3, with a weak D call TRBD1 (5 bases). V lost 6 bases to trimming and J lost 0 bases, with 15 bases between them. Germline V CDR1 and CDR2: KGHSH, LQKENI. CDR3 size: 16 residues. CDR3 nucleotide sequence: TGTGCCAGCTCGCACACTACAGGTACCTCTGGAAACACCATATATTTT. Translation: CASSHTTGTSGNTIYF.

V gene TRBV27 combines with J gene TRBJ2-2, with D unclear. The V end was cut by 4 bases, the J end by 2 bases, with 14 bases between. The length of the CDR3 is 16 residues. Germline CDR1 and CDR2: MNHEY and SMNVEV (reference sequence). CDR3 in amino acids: CASSSTDWYNTGELFF. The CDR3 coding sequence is TGTGCCAGCAGTTCCACTGATTGGTACAACACCGGGGAGCTGTTTTTT.

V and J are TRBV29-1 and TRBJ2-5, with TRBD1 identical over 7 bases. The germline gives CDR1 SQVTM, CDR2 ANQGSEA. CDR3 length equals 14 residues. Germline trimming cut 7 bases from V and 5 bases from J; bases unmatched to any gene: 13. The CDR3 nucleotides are TGCAGCGGACAAATGACAGGGAAGGGGGAGACCCAGTACTTC. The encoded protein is CSGQMTGKGETQYF.

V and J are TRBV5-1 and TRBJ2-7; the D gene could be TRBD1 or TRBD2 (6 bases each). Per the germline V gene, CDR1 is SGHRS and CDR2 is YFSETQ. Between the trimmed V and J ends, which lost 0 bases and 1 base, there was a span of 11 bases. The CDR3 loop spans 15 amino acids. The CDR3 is CASSLDGGRSYEQYF. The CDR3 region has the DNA TGCGCCAGCAGCTTGGACGGGGGCCGATCCTACGAGCAGTACTTC.

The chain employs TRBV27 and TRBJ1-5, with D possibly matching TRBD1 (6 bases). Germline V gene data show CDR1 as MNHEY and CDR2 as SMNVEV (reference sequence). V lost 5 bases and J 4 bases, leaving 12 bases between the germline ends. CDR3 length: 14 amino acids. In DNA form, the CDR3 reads TGTGCCAGCAGTGAAGGACAGCCGAATCAGCCCCAGCATTTT. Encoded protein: CASSEGQPNQPQHF.

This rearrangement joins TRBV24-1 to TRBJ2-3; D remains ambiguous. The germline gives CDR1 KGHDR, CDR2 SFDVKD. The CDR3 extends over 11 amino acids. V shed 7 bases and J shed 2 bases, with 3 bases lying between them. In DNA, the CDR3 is TGTGCCACCAGCTCCACAGATACGCAGTATTTT. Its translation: CATSSTDTQYF.

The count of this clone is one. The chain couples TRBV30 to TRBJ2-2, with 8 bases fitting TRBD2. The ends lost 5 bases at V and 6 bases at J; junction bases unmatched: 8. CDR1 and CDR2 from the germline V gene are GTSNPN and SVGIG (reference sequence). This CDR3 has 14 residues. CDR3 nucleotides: TGTGCCTGGCGAGGCAACGGGAGGGCCGGGGAGCTGTTTTTT. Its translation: CAWRGNGRAGELFF. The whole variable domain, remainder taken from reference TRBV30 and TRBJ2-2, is SQTIHQWPATLVQPVGSPLSLECTVEGTSNPNLYWYRQAAGRGLQLLFYSVGIGQISSEVPQNLSASRPQDRQFILSSKKLLLSDSGFYLCAWRGNGRAGELFFGEGSRLTVL.

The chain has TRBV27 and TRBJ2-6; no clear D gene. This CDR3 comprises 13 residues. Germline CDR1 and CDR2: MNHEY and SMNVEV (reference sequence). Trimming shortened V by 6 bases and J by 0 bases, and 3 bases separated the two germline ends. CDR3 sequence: CASSTSGANVLTF. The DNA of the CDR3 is TGTGCCAGCAGCACCTCTGGGGCCAACGTCCTGACTTTC.

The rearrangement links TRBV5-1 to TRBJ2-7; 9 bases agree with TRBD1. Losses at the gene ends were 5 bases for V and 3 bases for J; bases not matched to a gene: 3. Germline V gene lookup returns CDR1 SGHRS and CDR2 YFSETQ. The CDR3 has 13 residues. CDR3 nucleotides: TGCGCCAGCAGAGCGGGACAGGGCTACGAGCAGTACTTC. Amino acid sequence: CASRAGQGYEQYF.

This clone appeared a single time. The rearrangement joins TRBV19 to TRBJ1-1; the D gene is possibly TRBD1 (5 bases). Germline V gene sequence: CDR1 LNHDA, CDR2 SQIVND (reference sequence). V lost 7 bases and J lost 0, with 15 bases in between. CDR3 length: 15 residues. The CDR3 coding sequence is TGTGCCAGTACCCCGTGGGGGGAAATGAACACTGAAGCTTTCTTT. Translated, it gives CASTPWGEMNTEAFF.

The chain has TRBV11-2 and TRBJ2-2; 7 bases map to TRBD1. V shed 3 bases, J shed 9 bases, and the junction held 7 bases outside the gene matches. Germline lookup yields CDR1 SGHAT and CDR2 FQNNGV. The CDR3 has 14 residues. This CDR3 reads CASSLGQGVRELFF. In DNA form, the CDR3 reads TGTGCCAGCAGCTTGGGGCAGGGGGTGAGGGAGCTGTTTTTT.